These 26 T cell receptor beta chains came from one sample sequenced in a study of CD8+ T cells in alopecia areata. RNA was extracted and reverse transcribed into cDNA as the sequencing template. Sequenced by immunoSEQ multiplex PCR; TCRdb stores in-frame clones only, minus some. The repertoire has more than 90,000 clones, none seen only once; the ten largest take about 18%. The source material was lesional skin. These receptors originate from a C3H/HeJ mouse with alopecia areata. For this mouse line, the MHC haplotype is H2-k.

This clone turned up a few times. Mouse germline and gene names are used. The read terminates 4 residues ahead of where the CDR3 ends, so the germline J gene completes it. The same CDR3 also results from other DNA sequences found in this sample. The genes are TRBV13-3 and TRBJ2-2, with 8 bases aligning to TRBD2. In germline, CDR1 is NNHDY, CDR2 SYVADS. V trimming: 4 bases; J trimming: 2 bases; junction bases outside the gene matches: 4. CDR3 length: 15 residues. The chain's CDR3 is CASSTGGPNTGQLYF. The CDR3 bases that were read are TGTGCCAGCAGTACGGGGGGGCCTAACACCGGG.

This clone was seen a handful of times. Gene names are mouse gene names. The missing CDR3 end, 4 residues past where the read stops, is filled in from the germline J gene. The rearrangement uses TRBV13-1 and TRBJ2-1, with 9 bases that match TRBD2. Germline trimming cut 4 bases from V and 3 bases from J; bases unmatched to any gene: 2. CDR3 length equals 14 residues. Germline CDR1 and CDR2: NSHNY and SYGAGN. CDR3 in amino acids: CASSPGLGYAEQFF. The CDR3 DNA, read in part, is TGTGCCAGCAGTCCGGGACTGGGCTATGCT.

This clone was counted between two and nine times. The genes and germline here are from mouse. The CDR3 goes on 4 residues after the read ends, and that part is filled in from the germline J gene. J is TRBJ1-1 and V is TRBV13-1; a weak D match, TRBD1 (6 bases). Germline CDR1 reads NSHNY; CDR2 reads SYGAGN. Trimming removed 0 bases at V and 1 base at J, with 10 bases between. The CDR3 sequence is 15 residues long. The sequenced CDR3 bases are TGTGCCAGCAGTGATGCGGCGGGACAAAACACA. Its translation: CASSDAAGQNT. The complete CDR3 sequence is CASSDAAGQNTEVFF.

A few counts support this clone. The protein TCRdb lists differs from the translation of the DNA at residue 11; the protein given here is translated from the DNA itself. The gene names here belong to mouse. The CDR3 end falls 3 residues outside the read, so it is completed with the germline J gene. This chain joins TRBV1 and TRBJ1-3, with 8 nucleotides matching TRBD1. Germline CDR1 NSQYPW, CDR2 LRSPGD (reference sequence). This CDR3 has 14 residues. CDR3 DNA, as far as it was read: TGCACCTGCAGTGCCCTCGGACAGGGAGGTACG. This translates into CTCSALGQGGT. The whole CDR3 protein reads CTCSALGQGGTLYF.

This clone was counted between two and nine times. Each gene name is a mouse one. The read terminates 4 residues ahead of where the CDR3 ends, so the germline J gene completes it. This chain connects TRBV13-1 to TRBJ2-2; 7 bases align to TRBD2. The CDR3 length is 15 residues. Germline CDR1 NSHNY, CDR2 SYGAGN. The J segment lost 6 bases and the V segment lost 1 base, leaving 6 bases of the junction unmatched. The CDR3 spells CASSDWLGVAGQLYF. CDR3 DNA, as far as it was read: TGTGCCAGCAGTGATTGGCTGGGGGTGGCCGGG.

As to this clone: All gene names here are mouse names. The read finishes 4 residues shy of the CDR3 end, and the germline J gene is used to complete it. This chain connects TRBV17 to TRBJ2-5; 11 bases map to TRBD2. Per the germline V gene, CDR1 is MNHDT and CDR2 is YYDKIL. Trimming took 3 bases from V and 0 from J; bases not matched to a gene: 5. The CDR3 is made up of 17 amino acids. The CDR3 bases that were read are TGTGCTAGCAGTAGCCCGGGACTGGGGGTTAACCAAGAC. Translated: CASSSPGLGVNQD. The CDR3 reads in full as CASSSPGLGVNQDTQYF.

Only a few counts were recorded for this clone. These gene names are mouse names. Read data end 4 residues before the CDR3 end; the end is taken from the germline J gene. The gene calls are TRBV19 and TRBJ1-1; D gene ambiguous. Trimming pared 6 bases from V and 0 bases from J, leaving 3 bases between. There are 11 residues in the CDR3. Germline V gene lookup returns CDR1 FNHDT and CDR2 SITEND (reference sequence). CDR3 amino acids: CASTQNTEVFF. The DNA read from the CDR3 is TGTGCCAGCACACAGAACACA.

In this sample, this clone turned up a few times. Gene names follow the mouse nomenclature. The read falls 4 residues short of the CDR3 end, and the missing part is taken from the germline J gene. The chain employs TRBV13-3 and TRBJ2-5, with 8 bases matching TRBD2. Germline CDR1 NNHDY, CDR2 SYVADS. The CDR3 is made up of 15 amino acids. The DNA read from the CDR3 is TGTGCCAGCAGTGATATGGGGGGGGCGGAAGAC. Protein product: CASSDMGGAED. The whole CDR3 protein reads CASSDMGGAEDTQYF.

This clone was observed a handful of times. One end of the junction varies from germline; a read error may be responsible. These gene names are mouse names. The read finishes 4 residues shy of the CDR3 end, and the germline J gene is used to complete it. The rearrangement uses TRBV1 and TRBJ2-3; TRBD2 matches at 9 bases. CDR1 is NSQYPW, CDR2 LRSPGD, per germline (reference sequence). The CDR3 has 17 residues. CDR3 loop: CTCRADITGGSAETLYF. Partial CDR3 DNA: TGCACCTGCCGTGCAGATATAACTGGGGGGAGTGCAGAA.

This clone was observed a handful of times. Gene names and germline refer to mouse. The CDR3 end falls 4 residues outside the read, so it is completed with the germline J gene. The rearrangement uses TRBV13-1 and TRBJ1-4; 9 nucleotides match TRBD1. The length of the CDR3 is 17 residues. The V segment lost 1 base and the J segment 2 bases; nucleotides outside the gene matches: 6. Germline V lookup: CDR1 NSHNY, CDR2 SYGAGN. The CDR3 spells CASSDITGGASNERLFF. The sequenced part of the CDR3 DNA is TGTGCCAGCAGTGATATTACAGGGGGCGCGTCCAACGAA.

In the case of this clone: The germline and genes are mouse ones. The read comes to an end 4 residues before the CDR3 does, leaving the germline J gene to fill in the end. V gene TRBV16 combines with J gene TRBJ2-7; 9 bases align to TRBD1. Germline CDR1 and CDR2: SGHSA and FRNQAP. CDR3 length: 14 amino acids. CDR3: CASSLGRDRDEQYF. The sequenced part of the CDR3 DNA is TGTGCAAGCAGCTTAGGCCGGGACAGGGAT.

This clone was counted only a few times. Gene names and germline match the mouse. Read data end 4 residues before the CDR3 end; the end is taken from the germline J gene. The chain combines TRBV13-3 with TRBJ2-7, with 7 positions matching TRBD1. V was clipped by 3 bases and J by 2 bases; unmatched bases: 5. There are 14 residues in the CDR3. CDR1 is NNHDY, CDR2 SYVADS, per germline. CDR3 DNA (partial): TGTGCCAGCAGTGTTCACAGGGGAACCTAT. Protein product: CASSVHRGTY. The full CDR3 reads CASSVHRGTYEQYF.

Comment on this clone: Germline and genes here are mouse. The CDR3 extends 4 residues past the end of the read, so its final part is completed from the germline J gene. The V and J genes are TRBV13-3 and TRBJ2-3; TRBD1 agrees at 7 bases. The V gene's germline CDR1 is NNHDY and CDR2 SYVADS. V lost 2 bases, J lost 0 bases, and 6 bases stayed unmatched. This CDR3 has 16 residues. This CDR3 is CASSEQPGQSAETLYF. The DNA read from the CDR3 is TGTGCCAGCAGTGAGCAACCGGGACAGAGTGCAGAA.

This clone was seen only a few times. Gene names are the mouse ones. The CDR3 end is not reached by the read, which stops 4 residues before it; the germline J gene fills it in. This sample includes further DNA sequences coding for the same CDR3. The J gene is TRBJ2-5, the V gene TRBV13-3, with D possibly being TRBD2 (6 bases). The CDR3 consists of 14 residues. Germline CDR1 reads NNHDY; CDR2 reads SYVADS. The V end was cut by 3 bases, the J end by 2 bases, with 10 bases between. CDR3 DNA, as far as it was read: TGTGCCAGCAGTGGAGGTGGGGGCCAAGAC. Translating it yields CASSGGGGQD. The entire CDR3 sequence reads CASSGGGGQDTQYF.

Many counts were recorded for this clone. The genes and germline here are from mouse. The CDR3 end is not reached by the read, which stops 4 residues before it; the germline J gene fills it in. The chain recombines TRBV1 with TRBJ2-1; tentatively, D is TRBD2 (6 bases). This CDR3 is built from 16 residues. Trimming removed 0 bases at V and 3 bases at J, with 12 bases between. Per germline, CDR1 NSQYPW and CDR2 LRSPGD (reference sequence). The CDR3 sequence: CTCSAEMLGLYAEQFF. The CDR3 DNA, read in part, is TGCACCTGCAGTGCAGAAATGCTGGGGCTCTATGCT.

This clone appeared many times. Any gene name here is a mouse gene name. The read halts 4 residues ahead of the CDR3 end, with the missing end drawn from the germline J gene. The chain links TRBV1 to TRBJ2-1; 8 bases line up with TRBD2. The CDR3 length is 15 residues. Germline CDR1 NSQYPW, CDR2 LRSPGD (reference sequence). After removal of 3 bases from V and 6 bases from J, the junction contained 7 bases not matched to a gene. CDR3 amino acids: CTCSARSGGSAEQFF. The part of the CDR3 DNA that was read is TGCACCTGCAGTGCCCGCTCTGGGGGGAGTGCT.

This clone occurred a few times. An end of the junction does not agree with germline; a read error may underlie this. Here the gene names and germline are mouse. The read gets to within 4 residues of the CDR3 end, and the germline J gene fills in the rest. The chain links TRBV1 to TRBJ2-4; no definite D call. This CDR3 is built from 15 residues. Germline CDR1 is NSQYPW and CDR2 is LRSPGD (reference sequence). The CDR3 loop is CTCSAQWVSQNTLYF. The CDR3 DNA, read in part, is TGCACCTGTAGTGCCCAGTGGGTTAGTCAAAAC.

Comments on this clone: The genes and germline here are from mouse. The sequenced part of the CDR3 DNA is TGCACCTGCAGTGCAGATCCGGGGGGGCGCGTAGAC. Its protein product is CTCSADPGGRVD. The CDR3, in full, reads CTCSADPGGRVDTQYF. The rearrangement links TRBV1 to TRBJ2-5; 8 bases align to TRBD2. The CDR3 is cut off 4 residues early in the read; its end comes from the germline J gene. The CDR3 is 16 residues long. Per the germline V gene, CDR1 is NSQYPW and CDR2 is LRSPGD (reference sequence).

Concerning this clone: Each gene name is a mouse one. The read terminates 4 residues before the CDR3 end, so the remaining end is supplied by the germline J gene. The V and J genes are TRBV13-3 and TRBJ2-3; D is possibly TRBD1 (6 bases). V was clipped by 2 bases and J by 0 bases, with 10 bases between them. Germline V gene data show CDR1 as NNHDY and CDR2 as SYVADS. This CDR3 is built from 15 residues. CDR3 DNA (partial): TGTGCCAGCAGTGACCTCAGGGGAAGTGCAGAA. Its protein is CASSDLRGSAE. The entire CDR3 protein reads CASSDLRGSAETLYF.

This clone was counted only a few times. There is a difference at residue 10 between the TCRdb protein and the DNA translation, so the protein given here was translated from the DNA. All gene names here are mouse names. The read ends 3 residues shy of where the CDR3 ends; the end is completed using the germline J gene. The gene calls are TRBV13-3 and TRBJ1-3, with 7 nucleotides matching TRBD1. Germline V CDR1 and CDR2: NNHDY, SYVADS. This CDR3 has 13 residues. Losses at the gene ends were 9 bases for V and 3 bases for J; bases not matched to a gene: 6. The CDR3 sequence: CATYRGSGNTLYF. The DNA read from the CDR3 is TGTGCCACCTACAGGGGAAGTGGAAATACG.

This clone has more than one count but fewer than ten. Any gene name here is a mouse gene name. The observed sequence ends 4 residues before the CDR3 terminus, with the missing tail filled in from the germline J gene. The genes are TRBV19 and TRBJ2-5; 12 bases are shared with TRBD1. This CDR3 has 15 residues. In germline, CDR1 is FNHDT, CDR2 SITEND (reference sequence). CDR3 sequence: CASSPGQGAGDTQYF. The part of the CDR3 DNA that was read is TGTGCCAGCAGTCCGGGACAGGGGGCAGGCGAC.

As concerns this clone: Gene and germline names: mouse. The sequence runs out 4 residues before the end of the CDR3; the remainder is reconstructed from the germline J gene. This sequence joins TRBV13-3 and TRBJ2-5, with TRBD2 matching 13 bases. Unmatched junction bases numbered 3, after V lost 6 bases and J lost 2 bases. Germline CDR1 and CDR2: NNHDY and SYVADS. This CDR3 is 15 amino acids long. Incomplete CDR3 DNA: TGTGCCAGCAACGGGGACTGGGGGGGCCAAGAC. Its translation: CASNGDWGGQD. The entire CDR3 reads CASNGDWGGQDTQYF.

On this clone itself: Gene names and germline match the mouse. From the germline J gene comes the end of the CDR3, since the read stops 4 residues before it. The V and J genes are TRBV13-3 and TRBJ1-1; 10 nucleotides align to TRBD1. Germline lookup yields CDR1 NNHDY and CDR2 SYVADS. The trim removed 0 bases at V and 4 bases at J, leaving 3 bases unmatched. The CDR3 runs to 15 residues. CDR3 DNA, as far as it was read: TGTGCCAGCAGTGATGAGGGACAGGGGCCCACA. It is translated as CASSDEGQGPT. Given in full, the CDR3 is CASSDEGQGPTEVFF.

This clone was observed a handful of times. Germline and genes here are mouse. The CDR3 extends 4 residues past the end of the read, so its final part is completed from the germline J gene. Different DNA sequences within this sample yield the same CDR3. The V call is TRBV13-2, the J call TRBJ2-7; D is possibly TRBD2 (5 bases). This CDR3 is 13 amino acids long. The germline CDR1 and CDR2 sequences are NNHNN and SYGAGS (reference sequence). CDR3 in amino acids: CASGDVLGYEQYF. CDR3 bases read: TGTGCCAGCGGTGATGTATTGGGGTAT.

As to this clone: The gene names here belong to mouse. Coverage ceases 4 residues before the CDR3 finishes, and the germline J gene fills in the end. The J gene is TRBJ2-5, the V gene TRBV19; D is possibly TRBD2 (5 bases). The V and J ends lost 3 bases and 2 bases respectively, with 7 bases between them. The germline V gene has CDR1 FNHDT and CDR2 SITEND (reference sequence). This CDR3 contains 13 residues. CDR3 DNA (partial): TGTGCCAGCAGTAATGGGGTCCAAGAC. Encoded protein: CASSNGVQD. The whole CDR3 sequence is CASSNGVQDTQYF.

On this clone itself: The genes are named according to mouse. The CDR3 goes on 4 residues after the read ends, and that part is filled in from the germline J gene. J is TRBJ1-1 and V is TRBV13-1; D gene uncertain. This CDR3 has 11 residues. Germline V gene lookup returns CDR1 NSHNY and CDR2 SYGAGN. The CDR3 protein is CASSAQTEVFF. The DNA read from the CDR3 is TGTGCCAGCAGTGCCCAAACA.